The 2 T cell receptor beta chains below were found in one sample sequenced in a study of neurological immune-mediated disorders. MiXCR, applied by TCRdb to the 5' RACE reads, yields one record per CDR3 protein. Here the sample spans about 38,000 distinct CDR3 sequences, around 5% being singletons. Sequenced sample: CD4+ T cells from blood. The receptors shown here come from a man younger than 35 in good health.

In its sample, this clonotype ranks as medium-sized. The chain employs TRBV29-1 and TRBJ1-2, with D possibly matching TRBD1 (5 bases). The CDR3 is 13 amino acids. Per germline, CDR1 SQVTM and CDR2 ANQGSEA. The V end lost 4 bases, the J end lost 2 bases, and 11 bases lay between the germline ends. CDR3 DNA sequence: TGCAGCGTTGTGGGGGGACTGAACTATGGCTACACCTTC. Its protein is CSVVGGLNYGYTF. Complete variable domain (other parts from reference TRBV29-1 and TRBJ1-2): SAVISQKPSRDICQRGTSLTIQCQVDSQVTMMFWYRQQPGQSLTLIATANQGSEATYESGFVIDKFPISRPNLTFSTLTVSNMSPEDSSIYLCSVVGGLNYGYTFGSGTRLTVV.

This clonotype was seen repeatedly, ten times or more. The chain recombines TRBV9 with TRBJ2-1, with a possible D match to TRBD1 (6 bases). Trimming took 4 bases from V and 9 from J, leaving 14 bases between them. Germline V gives CDR1 SGDLS, CDR2 YYNGEE. The CDR3 is 13 residues long. This CDR3 is CASSQAGASEQFF. CDR3 sequence (DNA): TGTGCCAGCAGCCAGGCAGGGGCGAGTGAGCAGTTCTTC.